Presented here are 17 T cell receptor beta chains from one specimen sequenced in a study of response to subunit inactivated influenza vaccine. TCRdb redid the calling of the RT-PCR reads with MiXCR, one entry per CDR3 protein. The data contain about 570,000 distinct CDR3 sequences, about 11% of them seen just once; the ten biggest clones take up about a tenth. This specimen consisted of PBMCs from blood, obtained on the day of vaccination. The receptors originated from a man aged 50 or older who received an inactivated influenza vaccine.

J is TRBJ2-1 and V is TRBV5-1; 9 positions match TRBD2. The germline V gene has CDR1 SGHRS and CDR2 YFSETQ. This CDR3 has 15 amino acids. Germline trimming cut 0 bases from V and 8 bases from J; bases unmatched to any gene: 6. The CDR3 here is CASSLVSGGSYEQFF. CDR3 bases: TGCGCCAGCAGCTTGGTTAGCGGGGGCTCTTATGAGCAGTTCTTC.

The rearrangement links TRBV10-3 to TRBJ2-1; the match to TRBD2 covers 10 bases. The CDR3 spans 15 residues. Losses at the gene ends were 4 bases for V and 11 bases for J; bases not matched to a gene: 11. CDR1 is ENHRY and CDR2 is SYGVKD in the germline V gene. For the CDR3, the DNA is TGTGCCATCAGTGCGGAGAGCGGGAGGGCGAATAAGCAGTTCTTC. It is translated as CAISAESGRANKQFF.

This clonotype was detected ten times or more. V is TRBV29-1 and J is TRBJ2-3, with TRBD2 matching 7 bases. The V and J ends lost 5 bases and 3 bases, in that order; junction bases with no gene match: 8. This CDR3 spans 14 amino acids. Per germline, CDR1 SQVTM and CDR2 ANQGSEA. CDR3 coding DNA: TGCAGCGTTAAGCGGGATCAGGGAACAGATACGCAGTATTTT. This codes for CSVKRDQGTDTQYF.

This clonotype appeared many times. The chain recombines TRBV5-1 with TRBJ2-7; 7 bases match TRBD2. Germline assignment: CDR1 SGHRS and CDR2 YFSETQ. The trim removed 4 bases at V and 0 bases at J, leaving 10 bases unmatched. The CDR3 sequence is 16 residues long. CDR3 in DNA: TGCGCCAGCAGCCCCGTCGGAGCGGGGTCCTCCTACGAGCAGTACTTC. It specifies CASSPVGAGSSYEQYF. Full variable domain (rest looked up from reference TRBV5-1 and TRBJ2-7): KAGVTQTPRYLIKTRGQQVTLSCSPISGHRSVSWYQQTPGQGLQFLFEYFSETQRNKGNFPGRFSGRQFSNSRSEMNVSTLELGDSALYLCASSPVGAGSSYEQYFGPGTRLTVT.

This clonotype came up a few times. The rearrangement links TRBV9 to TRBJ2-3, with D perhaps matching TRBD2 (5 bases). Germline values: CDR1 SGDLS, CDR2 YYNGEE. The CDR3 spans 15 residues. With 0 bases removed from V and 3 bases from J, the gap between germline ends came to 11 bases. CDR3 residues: CASSVVRGKTDTQYF. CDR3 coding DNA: TGTGCCAGCAGCGTAGTTCGGGGAAAAACAGATACGCAGTATTTT.

This chain's CDR3 is CASSLWRGMGADTQYF. CDR3 in DNA: TGTGCCAGCAGCCTCTGGCGGGGCATGGGGGCAGATACGCAGTATTTT. V is TRBV7-9 and J is TRBJ2-3; D is perhaps TRBD2 (6 bases). The V gene's germline CDR1 is SEHNR and CDR2 FQNEAQ (reference sequence). The V gene lost 5 bases and the J gene lost 4 bases, with 19 bases spanning the gap. The CDR3 has 16 residues.

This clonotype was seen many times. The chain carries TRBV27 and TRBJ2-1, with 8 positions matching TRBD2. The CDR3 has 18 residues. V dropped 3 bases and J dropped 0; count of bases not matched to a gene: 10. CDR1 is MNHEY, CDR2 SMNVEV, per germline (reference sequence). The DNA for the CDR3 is TGTGCCAGCAGTTTGATGGCGGGGGGTACGATCTCCTACAATGAGCAGTTCTTC. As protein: CASSLMAGGTISYNEQFF.

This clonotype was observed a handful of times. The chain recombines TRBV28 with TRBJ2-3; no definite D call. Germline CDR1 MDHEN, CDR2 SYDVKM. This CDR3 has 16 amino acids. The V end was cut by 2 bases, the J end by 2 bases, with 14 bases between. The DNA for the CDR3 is TGTGCCAGCAGTTTAGGCCCCGGTACCAACACAGATACGCAGTATTTT. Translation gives CASSLGPGTNTDTQYF.

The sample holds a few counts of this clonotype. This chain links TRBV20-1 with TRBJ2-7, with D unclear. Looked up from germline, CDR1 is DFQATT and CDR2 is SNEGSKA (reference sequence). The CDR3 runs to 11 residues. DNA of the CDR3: TGCAGCCTAGAGGTGGGGTACGAGCAGTACTTC. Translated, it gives CSLEVGYEQYF.

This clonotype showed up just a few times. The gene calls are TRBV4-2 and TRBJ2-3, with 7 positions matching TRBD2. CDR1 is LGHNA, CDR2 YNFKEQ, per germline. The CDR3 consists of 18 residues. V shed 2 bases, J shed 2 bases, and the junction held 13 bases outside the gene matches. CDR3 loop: CASSQHHRREDYTDTQYF. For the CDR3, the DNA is TGTGCCAGCAGCCAACACCACAGACGGGAGGACTACACAGATACGCAGTATTTT.

The CDR3 sequence is CSAWTGDLNQPQHF. As DNA, the CDR3 is TGCAGCGCCTGGACAGGCGACCTCAATCAGCCCCAGCATTTT. This chain uses TRBV29-1 with TRBJ1-5, with 7 nucleotides matching TRBD1. This CDR3 is 14 amino acids long. Germline CDR1 SQVTM, CDR2 ANQGSEA. V dropped 7 bases and J dropped 3; count of bases not matched to a gene: 9.

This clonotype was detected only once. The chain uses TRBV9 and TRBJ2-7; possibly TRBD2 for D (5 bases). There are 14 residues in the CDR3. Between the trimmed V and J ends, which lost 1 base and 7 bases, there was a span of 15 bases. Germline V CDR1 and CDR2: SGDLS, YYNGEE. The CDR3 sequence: CASSVTSGSKEQYF. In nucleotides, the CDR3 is TGTGCCAGCAGCGTAACTTCGGGGTCAAAGGAGCAGTACTTC.

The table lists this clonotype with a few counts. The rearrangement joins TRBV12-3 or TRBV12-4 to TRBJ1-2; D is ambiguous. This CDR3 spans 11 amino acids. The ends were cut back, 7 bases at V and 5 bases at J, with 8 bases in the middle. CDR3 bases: TGTGCCAGCACCAAATATTATGGCTACACCTTC. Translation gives CASTKYYGYTF.

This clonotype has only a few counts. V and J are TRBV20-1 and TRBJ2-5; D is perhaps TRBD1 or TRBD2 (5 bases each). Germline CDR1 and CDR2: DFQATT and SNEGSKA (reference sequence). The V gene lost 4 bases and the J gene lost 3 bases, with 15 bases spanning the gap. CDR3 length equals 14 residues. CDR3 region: CSATPGAREETQYF. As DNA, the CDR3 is TGCAGTGCTACCCCCGGGGCCAGGGAAGAGACCCAGTACTTC.

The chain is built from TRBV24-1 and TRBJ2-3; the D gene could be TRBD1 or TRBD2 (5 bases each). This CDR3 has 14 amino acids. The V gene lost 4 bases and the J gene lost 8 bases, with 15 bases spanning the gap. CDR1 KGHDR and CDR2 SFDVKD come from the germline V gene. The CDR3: CATSELPNGATQYF. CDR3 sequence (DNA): TGTGCCACCAGTGAACTGCCGAACGGGGCTACGCAGTATTTT.

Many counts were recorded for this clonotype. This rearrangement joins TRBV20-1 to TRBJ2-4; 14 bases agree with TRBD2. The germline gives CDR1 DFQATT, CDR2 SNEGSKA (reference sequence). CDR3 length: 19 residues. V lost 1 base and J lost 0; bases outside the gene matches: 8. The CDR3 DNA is TGCAGTGCTAGAGCAAGACTAGCGGGGGGGCTAATAGCCAAAAACATTCAGTACTTC. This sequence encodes CSARARLAGGLIAKNIQYF.

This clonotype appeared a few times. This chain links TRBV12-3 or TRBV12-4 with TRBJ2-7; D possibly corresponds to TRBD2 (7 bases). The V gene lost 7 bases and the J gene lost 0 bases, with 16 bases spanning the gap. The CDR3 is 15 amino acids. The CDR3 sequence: CASNPGGQSSYEQYF. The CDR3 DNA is TGTGCCAGCAATCCCGGGGGGCAGAGCTCCTACGAGCAGTACTTC.